The clone carrying this T cell receptor beta chain has more than one count but fewer than ten. Its antigen is unidentified. The sample comes from a study of T cells after yellow fever vaccination. TCRdb reprocessed the 5' RACE reads with MiXCR, giving one entry per CDR3 protein. The data show a few hundred thousand distinct CDR3 sequences, with around 16% seen just once and roughly 17% held by the top ten. Trimming took 1 base from V and 7 from J, leaving 11 bases between them. This CDR3 is built from 14 residues. The germline V gene encodes CDR1 SGHTA and CDR2 FQGNSA. Regarding the study as a whole: By day 5 rather than day 15, the secondary response had peaked, though it was weaker.

The J gene is TRBJ2-1, the V gene TRBV7-2; possible D gene TRBD1, 5 bases. The specimen was PBMCs, collected 5 to 6 days after the first yellow fever vaccination. This TCR was recovered from a man between 18 and 35 years old who received the YFV17D yellow fever vaccine. CDR3 nucleotide sequence: TGTGCCAGCAGCTTAGGGGGCCTTCTTAATGAGCAGTTCTTC. Translated: CASSLGGLLNEQFF.